The rows below give T cell receptor beta chains drawn from one sample of a study of T cell repertoires in cytomegalovirus infection. Each CDR3 protein is one row after TCRdb ran MiXCR on the reads. Of around 230,000 distinct CDR3 sequences listed, approximately 7% were seen once; the top ten hold around 6.5%. Material: PBMCs. The receptors were sampled from a human donor in good health (CMV status not recorded). Some clones in this sample may be carry-over from other donors' samples. The CDR3 runs from the conserved cysteine through the conserved F or W.

>TRBJ2-3|TRBV11-2
CASSLVRTFLRDTQYF
>TRBJ2-5|TRBV20-1
CSARKDGAGETQYF
>TRBJ2-1|TRBV6-2/TRBV6-3
CASRKGGGVHYNEQFF
>TRBJ1-5|TRBV7-2
CASSLRMGPDQPQHF
>TRBJ1-1|TRBV9
CASSVEDMWPNTEAFF
>TRBJ1-2|TRBV7-2
CASSLDGRGSNYGYTF
>TRBJ2-2|TRBV7-2
CASRPGFTGELFF
>TRBJ1-2|TRBV20-1
CSARQDLYGYTF
>TRBJ1-1|TRBV5-5
CASSLASGGTEAFF
>TRBJ2-1|TRBV7-2
CASSYPPASYNEQFF
>TRBJ2-2|TRBV25-1
CASSGGQGANTGELFF
>TRBJ2-7|TRBV30
CALTSLYEQYF
>TRBJ2-7|TRBV14
CASSHLKGAEQYF
>TRBJ2-1|TRBV20-1
CSARRQVYNEQFF
>TRBJ1-5|TRBV10-3
CATRGSNQPQHF
>TRBJ2-5|TRBV5-1
CASSLGGGSGETQYF
>TRBJ2-7|TRBV29-1
CSVEPGTGGEQYF
>TRBJ2-2|TRBV7-8
CASSSLTGNTGELFF
>TRBJ2-5|TRBV27
CASSSLGPLSKETQYF
>TRBJ2-3|TRBV20-1
CSAREVERGTDTQYF
>TRBJ2-1|TRBV6-6
CASNFNRQSLYNEQFF
>TRBJ2-3|TRBV12-3/TRBV12-4
CASSFKAGVLTDTQYF
>TRBJ2-2|TRBV9
CASSVVMGELFF
>TRBJ2-7|TRBV5-1
CASSLVQGYEQYF
>TRBJ1-6|TRBV18
CASSPGVGNSPLHF
>TRBJ2-7|TRBV20-1
CSARDFQRSSYEQYF
>TRBJ2-7|TRBV2
CASSEKRDYEQYF
>TRBJ2-5|TRBV4-3
CASSPRTGEETQYF
>TRBJ2-5|TRBV19
CASSFRDRGQETQYF
>TRBJ2-1|TRBV28
CASRPSTYRGPANEQFF
>TRBJ2-7|TRBV2
CASSGGRNVYEQYF
>TRBJ2-4|TRBV20-1
CSARDGGTSAAKNIQYF
>TRBJ1-1|TRBV12-3/TRBV12-4
CASSPPPEPAEAFF
>TRBJ2-3|TRBV29-1
CSTQRSPERADTQYF
>TRBJ2-7|TRBV30
CAWRTGSYEQYF
>TRBJ2-7|TRBV2
CASSGGRGYEQYF
>TRBJ1-1|TRBV29-1
CSVDFSRNTEAFF
>TRBJ2-7|TRBV18
CASSPPMGALKYF
>TRBJ2-7|TRBV29-1
CSVQRDTPNYEQYF
>TRBJ1-4|TRBV5-1
CASSLTQPGDEKLFF
>TRBJ1-1|TRBV12-5
CASGLPDGRRNTEAFF
>TRBJ2-1|TRBV7-3
CASSPVGSGVRIDNEQFF
>TRBJ2-5|TRBV7-2
CASSSRESQETQYF
>TRBJ2-5|TRBV28
CASSLMQPGETQYF
>TRBJ2-5|TRBV5-4
CASSLAFAGGSQETQYF